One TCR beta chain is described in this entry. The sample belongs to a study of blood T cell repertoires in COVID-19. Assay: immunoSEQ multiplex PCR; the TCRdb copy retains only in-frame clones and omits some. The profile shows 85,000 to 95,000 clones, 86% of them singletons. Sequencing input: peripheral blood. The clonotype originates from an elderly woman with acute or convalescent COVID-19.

The CDR3 DNA sequence: TGCGCCAGCAGCTTGGGACAGGCTGGAAACACCATATATTTT. It translates to CASSLGQAGNTIYF. This sequence joins TRBV5-1 and TRBJ1-3, with D possibly being TRBD1 (6 bases). CDR3 length: 14 amino acids. CDR1 is SGHRS and CDR2 is YFSETQ in the germline V gene. The V end was cut by 0 bases, the J end by 2 bases, with 6 bases between.